Below, 17 T cell receptor beta chains from the same sample are listed, as sequenced in a study of shared clonotypes between healthy human individuals. Sequenced by immunoSEQ multiplex PCR; TCRdb stores in-frame clones only, minus some. The sample carries over a million clones, about 80% recorded once. The sample taken for sequencing was memory CD4+ T cells sorted from blood. Subset given: CD45RA-negative fraction. The source is a man between 18 and 29 years old in good health.

This rearrangement joins TRBV30 to TRBJ2-2; 7 positions match TRBD1. The germline V gene has CDR1 GTSNPN and CDR2 SVGIG (reference sequence). CDR3 size: 12 residues. J lost 7 bases, V lost 6 bases, and 5 bases had no gene match. Here the CDR3 reads CACGQEVGELFF. CDR3 DNA sequence: TGTGCCTGCGGACAGGAGGTCGGGGAGCTGTTTTTT. The full variable domain, in which reference TRBV30 and TRBJ2-2 provide the parts outside the CDR3, is SQTIHQWPATLVQPVGSPLSLECTVEGTSNPNLYWYRQAAGRGLQLLFYSVGIGQISSEVPQNLSASRPQDRQFILSSKKLLLSDSGFYLCACGQEVGELFFGEGSRLTVL.

The genes are TRBV28 and TRBJ2-1, with D perhaps TRBD2 (5 bases). CDR1 and CDR2 (germline): MDHEN, SYDVKM. CDR3 length: 13 residues. The V end was cut by 8 bases, the J end by 6 bases, with 14 bases between. CDR3 region: CASVRTSSNEQFF. CDR3 nucleotides: TGTGCCAGCGTCAGGACTTCAAGCAATGAGCAGTTCTTC. The whole variable domain, filled in from reference TRBV28 and TRBJ2-1, reads DVKVTQSSRYLVKRTGEKVFLECVQDMDHENMFWYRQDPGLGLRLIYFSYDVKMKEKGDIPEGYSVSREKKERFSLILESASTNQTSMYLCASVRTSSNEQFFGPGTRLTVL.

A word on this clone: The junction shows a germline mismatch at one end, possibly a read error. J is TRBJ2-7 and V is TRBV30; D is unresolved. The CDR3 is made up of 14 amino acids. Germline V gene sequence: CDR1 GTSNPN, CDR2 SVGIG (reference sequence). In DNA form, the CDR3 reads TGTGCCTGGAGTGTAATTTATGGGTCCTCCGAGCAGTACTTC. It is translated as CAWSVIYGSSEQYF.

This clone came up many times. CDR3 protein: CASSSEAAPNEQFF. The CDR3, as DNA: TGTGCCAGCAGCTCGGAGGCCGCGCCCAATGAGCAGTTCTTC. J is TRBJ2-1 and V is TRBV7-9; weak D call: TRBD2 (5 bases). This CDR3 contains 14 residues. Trimming stripped 4 bases from V and 6 bases from J, with 13 bases between. CDR1 and CDR2 from the germline V gene are SEHNR and FQNEAQ (reference sequence).

This rearrangement joins TRBV7-2 to TRBJ2-1; perhaps TRBD2 as D (6 bases). CDR3 length equals 13 residues. V gave up 2 bases and J gave up 7 bases, with 9 bases separating them. Germline assignment: CDR1 SGHTA and CDR2 FQGNSA. CDR3 sequence: CASSLWLANEQFF. The DNA of the CDR3 is TGTGCCAGCAGCTTATGGCTAGCGAATGAGCAGTTCTTC.

The rearrangement links TRBV30 to TRBJ1-3; unclear D gene. Per the germline V gene, CDR1 is GTSNPN and CDR2 is SVGIG (reference sequence). The CDR3 has 15 amino acids. Trimming took 2 bases from V and 4 from J, leaving 15 bases between them. Here the CDR3 DNA reads TGTGCCTGGAGTACCCGTAGGAGAATCGGAAACACCATATATTTT. Encoded protein: CAWSTRRRIGNTIYF. Using reference TRBV30 and TRBJ1-3 for the parts outside the CDR3, the full variable domain is SQTIHQWPATLVQPVGSPLSLECTVEGTSNPNLYWYRQAAGRGLQLLFYSVGIGQISSEVPQNLSASRPQDRQFILSSKKLLLSDSGFYLCAWSTRRRIGNTIYFGEGSWLTVV.

This clone occurred a few times. V usage is TRBV6-1 and J usage is TRBJ1-4; no reliable D call. Germline V lookup: CDR1 MNHNS, CDR2 SASEGT. The CDR3 totals 13 residues. V was pared by 6 bases and J by 4 bases, with 9 bases between. The CDR3 coding sequence is TGTGCCAGCAGCTACAGAGATAATGAAAAACTGTTTTTT. Translating it yields CASSYRDNEKLFF.

The chain uses TRBV27 and TRBJ2-3, with 8 bases matching TRBD2. Germline V lookup: CDR1 MNHEY, CDR2 SMNVEV (reference sequence). The trim removed 8 bases at V and 5 bases at J, leaving 6 bases unmatched. This CDR3 has 13 amino acids. CDR3 sequence (DNA): TGTGCCAGCGGCCGACTAGCGAGAGATACGCAGTATTTT. It is translated as CASGRLARDTQYF.

This clone occurred a few times. The rearrangement joins TRBV5-1 to TRBJ1-4; D not certain. Germline V gives CDR1 SGHRS, CDR2 YFSETQ. V was trimmed by 0 bases and J by 6 bases, leaving 15 bases between them. This CDR3 comprises 16 residues. The CDR3 reads CASSLGHGKGDEKLFF. Here the CDR3 DNA reads TGCGCCAGCAGCTTGGGGCATGGGAAAGGTGATGAAAAACTGTTTTTT.

Comments on this clone: This same CDR3 is encoded by further DNA sequences in the sample. The chain links TRBV6-5 to TRBJ1-2, with 9 nucleotides matching TRBD1. V lost 2 bases, J lost 1 base, and 2 bases stayed unmatched. The CDR3 runs to 15 residues. From germline, CDR1 is MNHEY and CDR2 SVGAGI. The CDR3 sequence is CASSYRGQGNYGYTF. The CDR3, as DNA: TGTGCCAGCAGTTACAGGGGACAGGGTAACTATGGCTACACCTTC.

The rearrangement uses TRBV5-6 and TRBJ2-1, with D tentatively TRBD1 (6 bases). The CDR3 has 16 residues. Germline V CDR1 and CDR2: SGHDT, YYEEEE. V lost 5 bases to trimming and J lost 5 bases, with 20 bases between them. CDR3 in amino acids: CASRPPGGGRHNEQFF. The CDR3 coding sequence is TGTGCCAGCAGACCGCCTGGGGGCGGTCGGCACAATGAGCAGTTCTTC.

V and J are TRBV30 and TRBJ2-5; D not resolved. Germline V gene sequence: CDR1 GTSNPN, CDR2 SVGIG (reference sequence). V lost 3 bases and J lost 7, with 12 bases in between. The CDR3 totals 12 residues. CDR3 residues: CAWRGTSVTQYF. The DNA of the CDR3 is TGTGCCTGGAGGGGAACCTCTGTGACCCAGTACTTC.

Points on this clone: The identical CDR3 is also encoded by other nucleotide sequences in the sample. This sequence joins TRBV6-5 and TRBJ2-3; D gene unclear. The CDR3 has 13 residues. V was cut by 2 bases and J by 3 bases, with 6 bases left in between. The germline CDR1 and CDR2 sequences are MNHEY and SVGAGI. In nucleotides, the CDR3 is TGTGCCAGCAGTTACGGTGGTACAGATACGCAGTATTTT. Translation: CASSYGGTDTQYF.

J is TRBJ1-1 and V is TRBV19; no clear D gene. The CDR3 covers 13 residues. Germline V lookup: CDR1 LNHDA, CDR2 SQIVND (reference sequence). Trimming took off 6 bases at V and 1 base at J, with 9 bases between the two ends. Here the CDR3 reads CASSSHKNTEAFF. The CDR3 DNA is TGTGCCAGTAGCTCCCACAAGAACACTGAAGCTTTCTTT.

The chain is built from TRBV18 and TRBJ2-2; weak D call: TRBD2 (6 bases). Trimming took off 2 bases at V and 0 bases at J, with 13 bases between the two ends. This CDR3 is built from 17 residues. Germline CDR1 KGHSH, CDR2 LQKENI. The CDR3 bases are TGTGCCAGCTCACCAAGCACCGGGAGCGCGAACACCGGGGAGCTGTTTTTT. Amino acid sequence: CASSPSTGSANTGELFF.

The V call is TRBV2, the J call TRBJ1-6; TRBD1 might be the D (6 bases). The germline gives CDR1 SNHLY, CDR2 FYNNEI. V lost 2 bases and J lost 6, with 14 bases in between. The CDR3 runs 16 residues. In DNA, the CDR3 is TGTGCCAGCAGTGAAAGGCCAGGGGTCGGTAATTCACCCCTCCACTTT. Translated, it gives CASSERPGVGNSPLHF.

The gene calls are TRBV6-5 and TRBJ1-2; TRBD1 might be the D (6 bases). The CDR3 has 14 residues. Trimming pared 7 bases from V and 4 bases from J, leaving 16 bases between. The V gene's germline CDR1 is MNHEY and CDR2 SVGAGI. In nucleotides, the CDR3 is TGTGCCAGCAATGGGGGCGCATCCGGCTATGGCTACACCTTC. Translation gives CASNGGASGYGYTF.